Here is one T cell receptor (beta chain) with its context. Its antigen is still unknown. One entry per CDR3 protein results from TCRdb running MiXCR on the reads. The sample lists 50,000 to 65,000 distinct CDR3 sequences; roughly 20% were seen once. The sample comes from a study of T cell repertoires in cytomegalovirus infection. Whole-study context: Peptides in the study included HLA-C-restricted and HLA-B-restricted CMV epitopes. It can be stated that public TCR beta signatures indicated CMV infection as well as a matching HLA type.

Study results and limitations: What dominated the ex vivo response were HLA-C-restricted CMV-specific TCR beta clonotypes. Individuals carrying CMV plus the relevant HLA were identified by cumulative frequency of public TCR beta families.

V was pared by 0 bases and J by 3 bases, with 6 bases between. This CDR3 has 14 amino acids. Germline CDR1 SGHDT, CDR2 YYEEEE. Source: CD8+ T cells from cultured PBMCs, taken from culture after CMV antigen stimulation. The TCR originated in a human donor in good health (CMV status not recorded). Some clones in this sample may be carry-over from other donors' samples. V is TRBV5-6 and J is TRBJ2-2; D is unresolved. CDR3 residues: CASSLETYTGELFF. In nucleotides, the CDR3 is TGTGCCAGCAGCTTGGAGACCTACACCGGGGAGCTGTTTTTT.